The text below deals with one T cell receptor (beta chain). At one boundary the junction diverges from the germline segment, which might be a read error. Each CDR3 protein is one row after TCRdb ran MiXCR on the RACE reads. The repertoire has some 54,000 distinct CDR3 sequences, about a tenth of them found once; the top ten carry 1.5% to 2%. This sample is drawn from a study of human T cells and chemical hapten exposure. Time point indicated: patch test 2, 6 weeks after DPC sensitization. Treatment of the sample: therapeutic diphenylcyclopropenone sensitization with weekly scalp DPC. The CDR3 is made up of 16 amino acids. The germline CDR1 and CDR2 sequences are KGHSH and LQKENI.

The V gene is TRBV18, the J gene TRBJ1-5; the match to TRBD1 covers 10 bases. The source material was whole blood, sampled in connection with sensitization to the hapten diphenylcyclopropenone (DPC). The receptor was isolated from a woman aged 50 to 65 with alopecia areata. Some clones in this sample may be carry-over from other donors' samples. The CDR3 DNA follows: TGTGCCAGCTCACCACGGGGACAGGGGCGGAATCGGCCCCAGCATTTT. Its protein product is CASSPRGQGRNRPQHF.